The 17 T cell receptor beta chains below were found in one sample sequenced in a study of cytomegalovirus exposure and HLA in healthy donors. Assay: immunoSEQ multiplex PCR; the TCRdb copy retains only in-frame clones and omits some. The sample includes some 330,000 clones, approximately 90% of them seen just once. The sample was PBMCs. The source is a woman between 18 and 29 years old in good health and CMV-seronegative.

The chain carries TRBV4-3 and TRBJ2-7; 7 bases map to TRBD2. The CDR3 runs to 16 residues. Germline CDR1 LGHNA, CDR2 YSLEER. The junction had 5 bases not matched to a gene; V was cut back by 0 bases and J by 0 bases. CDR3 nucleotide sequence: TGCGCCAGCAGCCAAGATGTGGGGGAGGGCTCCTACGAGCAGTACTTC. Its translation is CASSQDVGEGSYEQYF.

The rearrangement links TRBV6-5 to TRBJ2-7; 9 nucleotides agree with TRBD2. Germline assignment: CDR1 MNHEY and CDR2 SVGAGI. V shed 0 bases and J 6 bases; nucleotides not matched to a gene: 6. This CDR3 has 15 amino acids. CDR3 bases: TGTGCCAGCAGTTACTCCGCGGGAGGGTCTTTCGAGCAGTACTTC. Its protein product is CASSYSAGGSFEQYF.

This clone appeared a single time. The rearrangement links TRBV2 to TRBJ2-5, with D possibly being TRBD2 (6 bases). Trimming stripped 6 bases from V and 2 bases from J, with 13 bases between. Germline V gene data show CDR1 as SNHLY and CDR2 as FYNNEI. The CDR3 consists of 14 residues. In nucleotides, the CDR3 is TGTGCCAGCAGGTCGGGACTTTCTCAAGAGACCCAGTACTTC. It translates to CASRSGLSQETQYF.

The CDR3 coding sequence is TGTGCCAGCAGTTACGGACAGGGGCCAGATACGCAGTATTTT. It yields the protein CASSYGQGPDTQYF. This sequence joins TRBV6-6 and TRBJ2-3; 9 positions match TRBD1. Germline trimming cut 2 bases from V and 4 bases from J; bases unmatched to any gene: 1. Germline CDR1 and CDR2: MNHNY and SVGAGI (reference sequence). This CDR3 contains 14 residues.

The chain recombines TRBV29-1 with TRBJ2-5; 7 positions match TRBD2. The CDR3 sequence is 12 residues long. Germline-derived CDR1 and CDR2 are SQVTM and ANQGSEA. V shed 7 bases and J 3 bases; nucleotides not matched to a gene: 5. CDR3 region: CSGTSGEETQYF. In DNA form, the CDR3 reads TGCAGCGGGACTAGTGGAGAAGAGACCCAGTACTTC. The full variable domain, rest sourced from reference TRBV29-1 and TRBJ2-5, is SAVISQKPSRDICQRGTSLTIQCQVDSQVTMMFWYRQQPGQSLTLIATANQGSEATYESGFVIDKFPISRPNLTFSTLTVSNMSPEDSSIYLCSGTSGEETQYFGPGTRLLVL.

The V and J genes are TRBV6-5 and TRBJ2-7; no reliable D call. The ends were cut back, 8 bases at V and 0 bases at J, with 11 bases in the middle. Germline V lookup: CDR1 MNHEY, CDR2 SVGAGI. This CDR3 is built from 13 residues. The CDR3 DNA is TGTGCCAGCTCCCTCTCCCCCTCCTACGAGCAGTACTTC. Translating it yields CASSLSPSYEQYF.

This chain's CDR3 is CASSQEDPRGTSGSTDTQYF. The CDR3 nucleotides read TGCGCCAGCAGCCAAGAAGATCCCCGTGGGACTAGCGGGAGCACAGATACGCAGTATTTT. The rearrangement uses TRBV4-3 and TRBJ2-3; 12 nucleotides match TRBD2. The CDR3 runs to 20 residues. Germline CDR1 LGHNA, CDR2 YSLEER. Losses at the gene ends were 0 bases for V and 0 bases for J; bases not matched to a gene: 10.

The V call is TRBV7-8, the J call TRBJ1-5; no clear D gene. Germline values: CDR1 SGHVS, CDR2 FQNEAQ. The CDR3 has 14 residues. V lost 8 bases and J lost 2, with 13 bases in between. CDR3 residues: CASHQTYGNQPQHF. The DNA of the CDR3 is TGTGCCAGCCACCAGACTTATGGCAATCAGCCCCAGCATTTT.

This clone appeared a few times. The chain combines TRBV5-1 with TRBJ1-2, with 7 bases aligning to TRBD1. The CDR3 runs to 14 residues. Germline V gene lookup returns CDR1 SGHRS and CDR2 YFSETQ. Unmatched junction bases numbered 2, after V lost 0 bases and J lost 3 bases. The CDR3 nucleotides read TGCGCCAGCAGCTTGGCCCAGGGGGACTATGGCTACACCTTC. This encodes CASSLAQGDYGYTF.

Only a few counts were recorded for this clone. Other DNA variants within this sample encode the same CDR3. The chain uses TRBV7-3 and TRBJ2-2, with D maybe TRBD1 (5 bases). V was trimmed by 2 bases and J by 5 bases, leaving 6 bases between them. Germline V CDR1 and CDR2: SGHTA, FQGTGA. This CDR3 comprises 13 residues. The CDR3 DNA is TGTGCCAGCAGCTTAGGGGCTACCGGGGAGCTGTTTTTT. Translating it yields CASSLGATGELFF.

In the case of this clone: One junction end does not reproduce the germline sequence, and a read error may be involved. This chain links TRBV5-6 with TRBJ2-1; TRBD1 aligns across 7 bases. This CDR3 is 13 amino acids long. Germline assignment: CDR1 SGHDT and CDR2 YYEEEE. The CDR3 sequence: CASTLDRNNEQFF. The CDR3 coding sequence is TGTGCCAGCACCTTGGACAGGAACAATGAGCAGTTCTTC.

The V gene is TRBV11-2, the J gene TRBJ2-7; TRBD2 agrees at 13 bases. Germline V gene sequence: CDR1 SGHAT, CDR2 FQNNGV. This CDR3 region has 19 residues. Trimming cost V 3 bases and J 0 bases; bases outside gene matches: 11. CDR3 protein: CASSLGMTSGRTTSYEQYF. The CDR3 DNA reads TGTGCCAGCAGCTTGGGGATGACTAGCGGGAGGACCACCTCCTACGAGCAGTACTTC. The full variable domain, rest sourced from reference TRBV11-2 and TRBJ2-7, is EAGVAQSPRYKIIEKRQSVAFWCNPISGHATLYWYQQILGQGPKLLIQFQNNGVVDDSQLPKDRFSAERLKGVDSTLKIQPAKLEDSAVYLCASSLGMTSGRTTSYEQYFGPGTRLTVT.

This chain uses TRBV27 with TRBJ1-4; a possible D gene is TRBD1 (6 bases). Germline V gene data show CDR1 as MNHEY and CDR2 as SMNVEV (reference sequence). Trimming took 5 bases from V and 2 from J, leaving 12 bases between them. The CDR3 is 15 amino acids. This chain's CDR3 is CASSLNRVTNEKLFF. The CDR3 coding sequence is TGTGCCAGCAGTCTCAACAGGGTGACTAATGAAAAACTGTTTTTT.

The V call is TRBV9, the J call TRBJ1-3; 8 nucleotides line up with TRBD1. CDR3 length: 16 residues. The ends lost 4 bases at V and 0 bases at J; junction bases unmatched: 6. The germline gives CDR1 SGDLS, CDR2 YYNGEE. CDR3 in DNA: TGTGCCAGCAGCTCGACAGGGGTCGTCTCTGGAAACACCATATATTTT. This translates into CASSSTGVVSGNTIYF.

CDR3 sequence reads: CASSLSLTEALGNQPQHF. The CDR3 bases are TGTGCCAGCAGTTTATCGCTGACAGAGGCGCTTGGCAATCAGCCCCAGCATTTT. The V and J genes are TRBV27 and TRBJ1-5; weak D call: TRBD1 (5 bases). Trimming removed 0 bases at V and 2 bases at J, with 17 bases between. The germline V gene has CDR1 MNHEY and CDR2 SMNVEV (reference sequence). CDR3 length: 18 residues.

The rearrangement joins TRBV7-9 to TRBJ2-6, with D perhaps matching TRBD1 (6 bases). Trimming shortened V by 5 bases and J by 4 bases, and 12 bases separated the two germline ends. CDR1 and CDR2 (germline): SEHNR, FQNEAQ (reference sequence). The CDR3 has 15 amino acids. The CDR3 DNA reads as TGTGCCAGCAGCCCGGCAGGGACAGGGGCCAACGTCCTGACTTTC. This encodes CASSPAGTGANVLTF. Filled out from reference TRBV7-9 and TRBJ2-6, the complete variable domain reads DTGVSQNPRHKITKRGQNVTFRCDPISEHNRLYWYRQTLGQGPEFLTYFQNEAQLEKSRLLSDRFSAERPKGSFSTLEIQRTEQGDSAMYLCASSPAGTGANVLTFGAGSRLTVL.

The chain employs TRBV5-1 and TRBJ1-4, with a weak D call TRBD1 (5 bases). V dropped 4 bases and J dropped 6 bases, with 13 bases sitting between them. Germline CDR1 is SGHRS and CDR2 is YFSETQ. CDR3 length equals 14 residues. For the CDR3, the DNA is TGCGCCAGCAGCGGAGGGTCCAGGGATGAAAAACTGTTTTTT. This gives the protein CASSGGSRDEKLFF.